The rows below give T cell receptor beta chains drawn from one sample of a study of spatial heterogeneity in lung cancer. TCRdb fed the 5' RACE reads into MiXCR, producing one record per CDR3 protein. The table shows 85,000 to 100,000 distinct CDR3 sequences, with about 12% occurring only once. The specimen comprised PBMCs, sampled at surgery. These receptors were taken from a male donor with early-stage non-small cell lung cancer. Both conserved end residues are part of each CDR3. The order of the fields is D gene, clone size, V gene, J gene, CDR3 length, CDR3 DNA, CDR3 protein. A D gene is named only where the DNA matches it firmly. Clone size appears in some rows only: once, few, many, or a class for an expanded clone.

.	many	TRBV9	TRBJ2-6	13	TGTGCCAGCCGGTCATCTGGGGCCAACGTCCTGACTTTC	CASRSSGANVLTF
.	few	TRBV11-1	TRBJ2-5	13	TGTGCCAGCAGCCCCTTCCGTCAGGAGACCCAGTACTTC	CASSPFRQETQYF
TRBD1	.	TRBV2	TRBJ2-7	14	TGTGCCAGCAGTGAAGGCAGGGGGCTCAACGAGCAGTACTTC	CASSEGRGLNEQYF
.	many	TRBV7-9	TRBJ1-3	15	TGTGCCAGCAGCCCGGCGGGGGGCAGTGGAAACACCATATATTTT	CASSPAGGSGNTIYF
TRBD1	few	TRBV5-1	TRBJ2-1	16	TGCGCCAGCAGCCCATTGTGGGGACAGTCAGACAATGAGCAGTTCTTC	CASSPLWGQSDNEQFF
TRBD1	.	TRBV6-6	TRBJ2-7	14	TGTGCCAGCAGCCCTGAGGGACAGTCCTACGAGCAGTACTTC	CASSPEGQSYEQYF
.	few	TRBV24-1	TRBJ2-5	12	TGTGCCACCAGTGCCGGTAGTGAGACCCAGTACTTC	CATSAGSETQYF
.	.	TRBV9	TRBJ2-1	13	TGTGCCAGCAGCGAAAGGGGGTACAATGAGCAGTTCTTC	CASSERGYNEQFF
TRBD1	.	TRBV9	TRBJ2-7	15	TGTGCCAGCAGCGCTAGGGGACAGGGCTCCTACGAGCAGTACTTC	CASSARGQGSYEQYF
.	many	TRBV6-6	TRBJ2-7	15	TGTGCCAGCAGTTCCCGTGGGACGTCCGGGGGCGAGCAGTACTTC	CASSSRGTSGGEQYF
TRBD1	.	TRBV12-3/TRBV12-4	TRBJ1-4	14	TGTGCCAGCAGAGACCGACAGGGAAGTGAAAAACTGTTTTTT	CASRDRQGSEKLFF
TRBD2	few	TRBV19	TRBJ2-4	17	TGTGCCAGTAGCCCACCGGGACTAGCGGTAGCCAAAAACATTCAGTACTTC	CASSPPGLAVAKNIQYF
.	.	TRBV12-3/TRBV12-4	TRBJ2-5	14	TGTGCCAGCAGTTTAAGCCCTCTTCTGTGGACCCAGTACTTC	CASSLSPLLWTQYF
.	few	TRBV12-3/TRBV12-4	TRBJ2-1	14	TGTGCCAGCCTTGGGACCGAGACCTACAATGAGCAGTTCTTC	CASLGTETYNEQFF
.	.	TRBV5-4	TRBJ2-2	15	TGTGCCAGCAGACCAACTAGCCTGAACACCGGGGAGCTGTTTTTT	CASRPTSLNTGELFF
.	.	TRBV18	TRBJ1-2	15	TGTGCCAGCTCACCCTCTCCTCCAGGGCCCTATGGCTACACCTTC	CASSPSPPGPYGYTF
.	.	TRBV4-3	TRBJ2-3	17	TGCGCCAGCAGCCGTCAGGCAGGTCCGCAAGACACAGATACGCAGTATTTT	CASSRQAGPQDTDTQYF
.	once	TRBV2	TRBJ2-1	14	TGTGCCAGCCTACCGGGAGCAATTTCTAATGAGCAGTTCTTC	CASLPGAISNEQFF
.	.	TRBV4-3	TRBJ1-1	14	TGCGCCAGCAGCCGGGCACCTCAAGGGACTGAAGCTTTCTTT	CASSRAPQGTEAFF
TRBD1	many	TRBV27	TRBJ2-2	16	TGTGCCAGCAAACGCGGGGGACAGGGAGACACCGGGGAGCTGTTTTTT	CASKRGGQGDTGELFF
TRBD2	.	TRBV5-1	TRBJ2-1	16	TGCGCCAGCAGCTTGATGCCAGCGGGAGGGAGGTATGAGCAGTTCTTC	CASSLMPAGGRYEQFF
TRBD2	.	TRBV11-2	TRBJ2-7	15	TGTGCCAGCAGCTCCACGGCTAGCGGGGTGGAGGAGCAGTACTTC	CASSSTASGVEEQYF
.	.	TRBV6-6	TRBJ2-2	15	TGTGCCAGCAGTTACAGGGATCTAAACACCGGGGAGCTGTTTTTT	CASSYRDLNTGELFF
.	.	TRBV28	TRBJ2-7	12	TGTGCCAGCGCCGATAGGCCCTACGAGCAGTACTTC	CASADRPYEQYF
TRBD1	.	TRBV4-3	TRBJ1-5	15	TGCGCCAGCAGCCACCGACAGGGGCCCAATCAGCCCCAGCATTTT	CASSHRQGPNQPQHF
.	few	TRBV9	TRBJ2-7	12	TGTGCCAGCAGCGCTACCTCCTACGAGCAGTACTTC	CASSATSYEQYF
TRBD1	many	TRBV28	TRBJ1-5	14	TGTGCCAGCCAGGACAGGGACAGCAATCAGCCCCAGCATTTT	CASQDRDSNQPQHF
.	few	TRBV4-1	TRBJ1-1	15	TGCGCCAGCAGCCAAGCCGAAAGACGACGTCCTGAAGCTTTCTTT	CASSQAERRRPEAFF
.	few	TRBV3-1	TRBJ1-1	13	TGTGCCAGCAGCCACCAGTCCGTCGGGGAAGCTTTCTTT	CASSHQSVGEAFF
TRBD2	.	TRBV7-8	TRBJ2-5	17	TGTGCCAGCAGCCAGGGACTATTTCGGGGGGTCGGGGAGACCCAGTACTTC	CASSQGLFRGVGETQYF
.	many	TRBV10-3	TRBJ1-5	13	TGTGCCATCATTTGCTGGGGCAATCAGCCCCAGCATTTT	CAIICWGNQPQHF
.	.	TRBV9	TRBJ1-1	16	TGTGCCAGCAGCGTAGATCTGGGAACTCCTCGTAATGAAGCTTTCTTT	CASSVDLGTPRNEAFF